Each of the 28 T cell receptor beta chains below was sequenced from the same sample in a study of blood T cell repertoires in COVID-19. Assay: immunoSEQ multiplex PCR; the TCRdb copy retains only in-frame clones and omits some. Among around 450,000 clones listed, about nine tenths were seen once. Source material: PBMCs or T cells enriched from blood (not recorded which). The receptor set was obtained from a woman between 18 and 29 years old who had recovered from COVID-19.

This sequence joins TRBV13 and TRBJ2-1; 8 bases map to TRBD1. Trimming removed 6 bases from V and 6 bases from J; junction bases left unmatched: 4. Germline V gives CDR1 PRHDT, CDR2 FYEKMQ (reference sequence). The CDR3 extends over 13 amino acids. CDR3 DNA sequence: TGTGCCAGCAGGACAGGGGCAAGCAATGAGCAGTTCTTC. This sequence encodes CASRTGASNEQFF.

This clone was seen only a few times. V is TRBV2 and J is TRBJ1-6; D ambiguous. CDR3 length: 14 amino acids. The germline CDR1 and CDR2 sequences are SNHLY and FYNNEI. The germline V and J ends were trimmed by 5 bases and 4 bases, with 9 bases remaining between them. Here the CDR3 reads CASSIAQYNSPLHF. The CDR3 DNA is TGTGCCAGCAGTATCGCACAGTATAATTCACCCCTCCACTTT.

This CDR3 reads CASSVSAGLSYEQYF. The CDR3 DNA sequence: TGTGCCAGCAGCGTATCCGCGGGCCTTTCCTACGAGCAGTACTTC. J is TRBJ2-7 and V is TRBV9; weak D call: TRBD2 (5 bases). Germline V CDR1 and CDR2: SGDLS, YYNGEE. CDR3 length: 15 residues. Trimming pared 1 base from V and 1 base from J, leaving 12 bases between.

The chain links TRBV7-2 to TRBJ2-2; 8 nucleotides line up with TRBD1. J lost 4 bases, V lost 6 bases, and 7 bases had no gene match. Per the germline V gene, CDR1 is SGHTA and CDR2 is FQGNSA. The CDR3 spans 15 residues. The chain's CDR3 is CASSSNRGATGELFF. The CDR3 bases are TGTGCCAGCAGTTCGAACAGGGGGGCCACCGGGGAGCTGTTTTTT.

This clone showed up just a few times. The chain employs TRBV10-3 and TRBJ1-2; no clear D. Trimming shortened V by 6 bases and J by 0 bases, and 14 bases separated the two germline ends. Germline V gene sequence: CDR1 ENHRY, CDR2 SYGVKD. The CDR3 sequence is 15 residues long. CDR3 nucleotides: TGTGCCATCAGACTAACAACTAGCTCTAACTATGGCTACACCTTC. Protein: CAIRLTTSSNYGYTF.

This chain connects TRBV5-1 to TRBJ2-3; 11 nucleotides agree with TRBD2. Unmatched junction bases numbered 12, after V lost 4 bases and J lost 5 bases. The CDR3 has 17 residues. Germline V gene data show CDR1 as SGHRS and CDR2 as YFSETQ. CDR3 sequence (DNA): TGCGCCAGCAGCGAACTAGCGGGGGCAGAATACCGAGATACGCAGTATTTT. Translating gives CASSELAGAEYRDTQYF.

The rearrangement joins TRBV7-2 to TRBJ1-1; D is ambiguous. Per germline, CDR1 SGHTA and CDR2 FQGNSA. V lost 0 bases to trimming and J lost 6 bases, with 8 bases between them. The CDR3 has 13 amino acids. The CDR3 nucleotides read TGTGCCAGCAGCTTAGCTGTGCGTTCTGAAGCTTTCTTT. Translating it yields CASSLAVRSEAFF.

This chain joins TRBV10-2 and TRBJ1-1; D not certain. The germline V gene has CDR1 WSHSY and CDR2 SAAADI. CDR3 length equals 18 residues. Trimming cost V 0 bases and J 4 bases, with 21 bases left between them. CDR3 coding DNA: TGCGCCAGCAGTGAGTCGACTTCGGGTTTTGAGGGTGCCACTGAAGCTTTCTTT. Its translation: CASSESTSGFEGATEAFF.

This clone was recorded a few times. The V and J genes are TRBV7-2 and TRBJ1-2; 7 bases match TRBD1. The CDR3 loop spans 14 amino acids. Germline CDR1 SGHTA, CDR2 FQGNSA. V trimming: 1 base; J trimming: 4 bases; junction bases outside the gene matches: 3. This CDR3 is CASSLGGTVYGYTF. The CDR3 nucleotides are TGTGCCAGCAGCTTAGGCGGGACAGTCTATGGCTACACCTTC.

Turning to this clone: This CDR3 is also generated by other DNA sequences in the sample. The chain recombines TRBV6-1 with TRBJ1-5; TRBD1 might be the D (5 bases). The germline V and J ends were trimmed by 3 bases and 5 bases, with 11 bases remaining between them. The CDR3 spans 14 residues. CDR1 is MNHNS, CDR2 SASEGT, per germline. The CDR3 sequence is CASSEAGRDQPQHF. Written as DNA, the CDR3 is TGTGCCAGCAGTGAGGCGGGGCGAGATCAGCCCCAGCATTTT.

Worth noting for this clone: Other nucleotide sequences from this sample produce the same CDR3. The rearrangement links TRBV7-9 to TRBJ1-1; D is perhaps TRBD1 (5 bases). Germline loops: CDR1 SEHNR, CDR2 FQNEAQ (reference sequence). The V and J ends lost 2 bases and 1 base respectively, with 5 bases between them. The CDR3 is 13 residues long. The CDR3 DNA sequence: TGTGCCAGCAGCTTAACAGGGAACACTGAAGCTTTCTTT. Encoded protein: CASSLTGNTEAFF.

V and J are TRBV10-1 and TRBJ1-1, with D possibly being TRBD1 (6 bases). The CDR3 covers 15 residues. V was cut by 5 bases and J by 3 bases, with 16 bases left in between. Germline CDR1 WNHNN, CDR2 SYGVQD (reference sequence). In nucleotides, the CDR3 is TGCGCCAGCAGTCAAAGGATGGGGGCGGACACTGAAGCTTTCTTT. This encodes CASSQRMGADTEAFF.

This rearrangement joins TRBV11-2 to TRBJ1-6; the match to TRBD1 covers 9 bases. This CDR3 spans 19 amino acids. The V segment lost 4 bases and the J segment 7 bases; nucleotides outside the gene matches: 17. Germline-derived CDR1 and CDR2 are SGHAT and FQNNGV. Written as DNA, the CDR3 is TGTGCCAGCAGCTCGCCCGCCATTAGGGACAGGGAGGGGAATTCACCCCTCCACTTT. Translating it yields CASSSPAIRDREGNSPLHF.

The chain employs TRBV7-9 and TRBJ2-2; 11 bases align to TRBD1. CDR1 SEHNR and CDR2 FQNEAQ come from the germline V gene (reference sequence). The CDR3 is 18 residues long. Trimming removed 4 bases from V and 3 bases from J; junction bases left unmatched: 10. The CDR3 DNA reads TGTGCCAGCAGCTCACGCGGACAGGGGGCGAGGTACACCGGGGAGCTGTTTTTT. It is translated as CASSSRGQGARYTGELFF.

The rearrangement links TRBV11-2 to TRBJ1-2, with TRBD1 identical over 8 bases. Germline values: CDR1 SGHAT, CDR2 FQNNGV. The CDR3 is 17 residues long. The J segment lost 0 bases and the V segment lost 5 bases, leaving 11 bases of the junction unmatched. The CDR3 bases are TGTGCCAGCAGCGCATCACAGGGGGAGAAGGCTAACTATGGCTACACCTTC. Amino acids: CASSASQGEKANYGYTF.

The CDR3: CASKAGSYEQYF. In DNA form, the CDR3 reads TGTGCCAGCAAAGCGGGGTCCTACGAGCAGTACTTC. The chain carries TRBV12-3 or TRBV12-4 and TRBJ2-7; TRBD2 aligns across 7 bases. Trimming took 7 bases from V and 1 from J; bases not matched to a gene: 1. This CDR3 spans 12 amino acids.

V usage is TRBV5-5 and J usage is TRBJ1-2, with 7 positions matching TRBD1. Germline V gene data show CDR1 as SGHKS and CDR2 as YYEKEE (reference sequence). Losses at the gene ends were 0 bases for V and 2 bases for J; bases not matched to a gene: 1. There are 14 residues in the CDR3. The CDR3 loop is CASSLAGGNYGYTF. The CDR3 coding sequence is TGTGCCAGCAGCTTGGCAGGGGGAAACTATGGCTACACCTTC.

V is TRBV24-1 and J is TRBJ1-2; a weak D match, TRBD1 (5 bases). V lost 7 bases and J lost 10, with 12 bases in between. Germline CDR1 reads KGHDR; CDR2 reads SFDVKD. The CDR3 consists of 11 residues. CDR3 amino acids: CATSRGGDYTF. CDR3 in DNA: TGTGCCACCAGCCGGGGAGGGGACTACACCTTC.

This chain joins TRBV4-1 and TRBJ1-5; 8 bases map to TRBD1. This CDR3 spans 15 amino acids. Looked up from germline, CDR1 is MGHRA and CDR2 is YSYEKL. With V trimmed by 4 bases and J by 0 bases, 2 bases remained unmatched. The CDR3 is CASSLQGVSNQPQHF. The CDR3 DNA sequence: TGCGCCAGCAGCCTACAGGGGGTTAGCAATCAGCCCCAGCATTTT.

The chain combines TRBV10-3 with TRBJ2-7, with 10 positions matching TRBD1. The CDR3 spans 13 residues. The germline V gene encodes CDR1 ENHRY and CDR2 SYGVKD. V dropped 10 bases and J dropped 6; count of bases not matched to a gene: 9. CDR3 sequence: CATMGQGQGEQYF. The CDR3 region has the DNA TGTGCCACGATGGGACAGGGGCAGGGCGAGCAGTACTTC.

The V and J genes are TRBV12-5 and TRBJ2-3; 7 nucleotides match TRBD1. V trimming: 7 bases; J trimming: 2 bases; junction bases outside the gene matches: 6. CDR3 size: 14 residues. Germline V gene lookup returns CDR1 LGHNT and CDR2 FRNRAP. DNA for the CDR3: TGTGCTAGTGCCCAGACAGGGCCCACAGATACGCAGTATTTT. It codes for CASAQTGPTDTQYF.

Written as DNA, the CDR3 is TGTGCCTGTGGGTACTATAACTATGGCTACACCTTC. Encoded protein: CACGYYNYGYTF. This chain links TRBV30 with TRBJ1-2; no clear D. Per germline, CDR1 GTSNPN and CDR2 SVGIG (reference sequence). Trimming took off 6 bases at V and 1 base at J, with 9 bases between the two ends. The CDR3 spans 12 residues.

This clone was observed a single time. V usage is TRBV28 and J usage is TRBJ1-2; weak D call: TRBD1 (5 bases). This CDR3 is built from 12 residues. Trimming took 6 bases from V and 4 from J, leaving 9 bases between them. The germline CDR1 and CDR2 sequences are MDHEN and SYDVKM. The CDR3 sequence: CASRQALYGYTF. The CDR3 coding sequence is TGTGCCAGCAGACAGGCCCTCTATGGCTACACCTTC.

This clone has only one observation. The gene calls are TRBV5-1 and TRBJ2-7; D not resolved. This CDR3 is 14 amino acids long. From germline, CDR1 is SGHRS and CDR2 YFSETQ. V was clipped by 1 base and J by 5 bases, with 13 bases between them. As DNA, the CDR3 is TGCGCCAGCAGCTTGATGAACCCTCAGGACGAGCAGTACTTC. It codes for CASSLMNPQDEQYF.

The CDR3 here is CATSSGNSNQPQHF. The DNA of the CDR3 is TGTGCCACCTCGTCGGGGAATAGCAATCAGCCCCAGCATTTT. The chain recombines TRBV24-1 with TRBJ1-5; D ambiguous. Looked up from germline, CDR1 is KGHDR and CDR2 is SFDVKD. The CDR3 contains 14 residues. V was pared by 9 bases and J by 0 bases, with 11 bases between.

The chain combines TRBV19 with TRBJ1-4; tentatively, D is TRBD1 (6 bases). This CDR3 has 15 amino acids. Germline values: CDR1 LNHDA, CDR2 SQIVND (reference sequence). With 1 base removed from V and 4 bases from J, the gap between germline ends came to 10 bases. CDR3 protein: CASSIVGTSNEKLFF. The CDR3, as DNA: TGTGCCAGTAGTATAGTAGGGACAAGTAATGAAAAACTGTTTTTT.

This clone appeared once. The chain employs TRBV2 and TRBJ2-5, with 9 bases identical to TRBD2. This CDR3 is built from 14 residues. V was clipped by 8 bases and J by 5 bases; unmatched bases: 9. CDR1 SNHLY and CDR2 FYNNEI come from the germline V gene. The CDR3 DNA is TGTGCCAGCGGCGGGGGGGGAAGAGGGGAGACCCAGTACTTC. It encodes CASGGGGRGETQYF.

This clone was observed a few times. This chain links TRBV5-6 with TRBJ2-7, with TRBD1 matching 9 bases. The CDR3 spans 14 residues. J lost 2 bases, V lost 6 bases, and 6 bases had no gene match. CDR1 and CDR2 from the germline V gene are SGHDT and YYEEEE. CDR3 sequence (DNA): TGTGCCAGCACCCCGGGACAGGGACCCTACGAGCAGTACTTC. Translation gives CASTPGQGPYEQYF. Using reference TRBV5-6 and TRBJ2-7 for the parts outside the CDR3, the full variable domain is DAGVTQSPTHLIKTRGQQVTLRCSPKSGHDTVSWYQQALGQGPQFIFQYYEEEERQRGNFPDRFSGHQFPNYSSELNVNALLLGDSALYLCASTPGQGPYEQYFGPGTRLTVT.